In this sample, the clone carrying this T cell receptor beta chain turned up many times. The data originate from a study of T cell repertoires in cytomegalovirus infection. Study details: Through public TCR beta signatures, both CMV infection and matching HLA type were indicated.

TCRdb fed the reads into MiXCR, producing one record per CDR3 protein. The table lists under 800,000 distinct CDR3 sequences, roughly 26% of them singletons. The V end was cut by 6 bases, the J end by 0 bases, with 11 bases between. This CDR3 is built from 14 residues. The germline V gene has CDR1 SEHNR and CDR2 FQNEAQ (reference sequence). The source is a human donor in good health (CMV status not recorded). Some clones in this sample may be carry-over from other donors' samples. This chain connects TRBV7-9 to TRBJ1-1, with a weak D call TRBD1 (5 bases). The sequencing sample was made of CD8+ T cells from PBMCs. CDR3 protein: CASRGDYLNTEAFF. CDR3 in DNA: TGTGCCAGCAGGGGGGATTATCTGAACACTGAAGCTTTCTTT.